The rows below give T cell receptor beta chains drawn from one sample of a study of shared clonotypes between healthy human individuals. Assay used: immunoSEQ multiplex PCR; TCRdb lists only in-frame clones, some missing. The sample shows a few million clones, 92% of them seen only once. The sample comprised naive CD4+ T cells from PBMCs. All receptors derive from a man in his late teens or twenties in good health. Some clones in this sample may be carry-over from other donors' samples. The CDR3 runs from the conserved cysteine through the conserved F or W. A D gene is named only where the DNA matches it firmly. Part of the rows lack a size; the others show once, few, many or a class for expanded clones.

>TRBJ2-7|TRBV7-9|TRBD1|-
CASSNNDRAPYEQYF
TGTGCCAGCAGCAATAACGACAGGGCGCCCTACGAGCAGTACTTC
>TRBJ2-7|TRBV25-1|TRBD2|-
CASSEASGRVYEQYF
TGTGCCAGCAGTGAGGCTAGCGGGAGGGTTTACGAGCAGTACTTC
>TRBJ2-5|TRBV5-1|TRBD2|-
CASIGLAGGVAETQYF
TGCGCCAGCATCGGACTAGCGGGAGGTGTTGCGGAGACCCAGTACTTC
>TRBJ2-7|TRBV15|TRBD2|-
CATSRDRGLAPYEQYF
TGTGCCACCAGCAGAGATCGGGGACTAGCGCCCTACGAGCAGTACTTC
>TRBJ2-3|TRBV7-9|TRBD1|-
CASSPTQGQTQYF
TGTGCCAGCAGCCCAACACAGGGGCAGACGCAGTATTTT
>TRBJ2-1|TRBV28|TRBD2|-
CASSPGTTNNEQFF
TGTGCCAGCAGTCCCGGGACTACCAACAATGAGCAGTTCTTC
>TRBJ2-5|TRBV7-7|TRBD2|once
CASSTGRMETQYF
TGTGCCAGCAGTACCGGGAGGATGGAGACCCAGTACTTC
>TRBJ2-7|TRBV28|-|-
CASSLRAGPSYEQYF
TGTGCCAGCAGTCTACGGGCAGGGCCCTCCTACGAGCAGTACTTC
>TRBJ1-2|TRBV28|-|-
CASSNLANYGYTF
TGTGCCAGCTCCAACCTAGCTAACTATGGCTACACCTTC
>TRBJ1-1|TRBV2|TRBD1|-
CASSYQGANTEAFF
TGTGCCAGCAGTTATCAGGGGGCGAACACTGAAGCTTTCTTT
>TRBJ1-5|TRBV6-5|TRBD1|-
CASSYDREQPQHF
TGTGCCAGCAGTTATGACAGGGAACAGCCCCAGCATTTT
>TRBJ2-3|TRBV2|TRBD2|once
CASRAPTSVADTQYF
TGTGCCAGCAGGGCCCCGACTAGCGTGGCAGATACGCAGTATTTT
>TRBJ1-6|TRBV11-2|-|-
CASSLTGGDSPLHF
TGTGCCAGCAGCTTAACGGGAGGGGATTCACCCCTCCACTTT
>TRBJ1-6|TRBV6-5|TRBD1|-
CASSYGDRSSPLHF
TGTGCCAGCAGTTACGGGGACAGATCCTCACCCCTCCACTTT
>TRBJ2-7|TRBV30|-|-
CAWSGGPRWEQYF
TGTGCCTGGAGTGGAGGGCCCCGCTGGGAGCAGTACTTC
>TRBJ2-5|TRBV29-1|TRBD2|-
CSAGRATETQYF
TGCAGCGCTGGGAGGGCCACAGAGACCCAGTACTTC
>TRBJ2-3|TRBV11-2|TRBD2|-
CASSSGLAGGPPDTQYF
TGTGCCAGCAGCTCTGGACTAGCGGGAGGGCCCCCAGATACGCAGTATTTT
>TRBJ2-2|TRBV5-1|TRBD2|-
CASSSGGANTGELFF
TGCGCCAGCAGCAGCGGGGGCGCGAACACCGGGGAGCTGTTTTTT
>TRBJ2-5|TRBV2|-|-
CASIFGQGPFETQYF
TGTGCCAGCATTTTTGGGCAGGGTCCCTTCGAGACCCAGTACTTC
>TRBJ2-3|TRBV5-1|-|-
CASSPGAGTDTQYF
TGCGCCAGCAGCCCTGGCGCCGGAACAGATACGCAGTATTTT